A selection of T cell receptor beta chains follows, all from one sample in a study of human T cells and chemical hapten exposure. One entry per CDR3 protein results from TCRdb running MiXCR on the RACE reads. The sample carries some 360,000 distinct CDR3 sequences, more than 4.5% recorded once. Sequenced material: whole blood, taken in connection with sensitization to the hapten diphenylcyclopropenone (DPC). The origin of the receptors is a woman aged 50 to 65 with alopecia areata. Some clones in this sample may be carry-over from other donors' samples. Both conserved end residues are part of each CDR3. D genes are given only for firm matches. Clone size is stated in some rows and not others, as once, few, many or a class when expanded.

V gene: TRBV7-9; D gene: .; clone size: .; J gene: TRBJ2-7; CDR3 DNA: TGTGCCAGCAGCCTGGGGGACTTCTACGAGCAGTACTTC; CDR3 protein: CASSLGDFYEQYF
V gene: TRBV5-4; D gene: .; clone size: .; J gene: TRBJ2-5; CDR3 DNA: TGTGCCAGCAGCTTGGACCAGGGTGGGGGAGAGACCCAGTACTTC; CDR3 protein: CASSLDQGGGETQYF
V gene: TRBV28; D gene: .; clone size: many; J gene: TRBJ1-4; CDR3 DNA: TGTGCCAGCAGTTCGAAGACTGACAGGCCGGGTCGAGGAAAACTGTTTTTT; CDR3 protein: CASSSKTDRPGRGKLFF
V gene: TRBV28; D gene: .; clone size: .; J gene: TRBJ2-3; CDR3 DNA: TGTGCCAGCAGAGTGGGAGGACCAGATACGCAGTATTTT; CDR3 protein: CASRVGGPDTQYF
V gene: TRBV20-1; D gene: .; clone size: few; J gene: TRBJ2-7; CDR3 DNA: TGCAGTGCTAAGAGGGACTCCTACGAGCAGTACTTC; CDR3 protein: CSAKRDSYEQYF
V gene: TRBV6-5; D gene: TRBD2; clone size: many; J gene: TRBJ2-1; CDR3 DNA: TGTGCCAGCAGTTACGGACTAGGATTCGATGAGCAGTTCTTC; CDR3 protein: CASSYGLGFDEQFF
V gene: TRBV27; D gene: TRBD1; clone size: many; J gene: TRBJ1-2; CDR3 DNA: TGTGCCAGCAGTCCGATACAGGGGGCGAGCTATGGCTACACCTTC; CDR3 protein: CASSPIQGASYGYTF
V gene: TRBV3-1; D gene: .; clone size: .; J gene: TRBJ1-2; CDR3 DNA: TGTGCCAGCAGCCATCCAGCGGGCCCGATCTATGGCTACACCTTC; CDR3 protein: CASSHPAGPIYGYTF
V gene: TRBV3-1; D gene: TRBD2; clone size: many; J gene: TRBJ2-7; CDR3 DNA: TGTGCCAGCAGCCAGCTAGCGGGAGGTAGTTGGGAGCAGTACTTC; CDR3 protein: CASSQLAGGSWEQYF
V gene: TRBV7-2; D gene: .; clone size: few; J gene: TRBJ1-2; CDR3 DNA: TGTGCCAGCAGGCCGGGAGCTAACTATGGCTACACCTTC; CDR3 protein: CASRPGANYGYTF
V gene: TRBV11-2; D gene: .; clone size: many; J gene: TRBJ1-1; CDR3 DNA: TGTGCCAGCAGCCGGGGTACGAGGACTGAAGCTTTCTTT; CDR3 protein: CASSRGTRTEAFF
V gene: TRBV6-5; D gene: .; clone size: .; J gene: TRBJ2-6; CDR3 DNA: TGTGCCAGCAGTTACTCAAGGGGAGAAGGATCTGGGGCCAACGTCCTGACTTTC; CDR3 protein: CASSYSRGEGSGANVLTF
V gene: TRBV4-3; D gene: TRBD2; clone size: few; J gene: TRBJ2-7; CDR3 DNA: TGCGCCAGCAGCCCGGGACTAGCGGGAACGGCCCAGCAGTACTTC; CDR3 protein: CASSPGLAGTAQQYF
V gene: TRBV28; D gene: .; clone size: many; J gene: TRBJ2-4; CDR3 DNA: TGTGCCAGCAGTGGGGACATCGAAAACATTCAGTACTTC; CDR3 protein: CASSGDIENIQYF
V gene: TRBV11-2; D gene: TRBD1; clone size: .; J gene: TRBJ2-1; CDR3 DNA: TGTGCCAGCGGGTACTACAGGGGAACGAACAATGAGCAGTTCTTC; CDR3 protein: CASGYYRGTNNEQFF
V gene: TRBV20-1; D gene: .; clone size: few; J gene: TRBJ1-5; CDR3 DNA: TGCAGTGCTCCCTGGGACGCCGGCAATCAGCCCCAGCATTTT; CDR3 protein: CSAPWDAGNQPQHF
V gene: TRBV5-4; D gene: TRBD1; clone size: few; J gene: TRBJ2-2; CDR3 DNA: TGTGCCAGCAGCTTCCCCGGGACAGAGAACACCGGGGAGCTGTTTTTT; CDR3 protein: CASSFPGTENTGELFF
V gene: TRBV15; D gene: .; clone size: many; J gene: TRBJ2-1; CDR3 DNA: TGTGCCACCAGCAGAGATTCGGCTAGCGTCCACAATGAGCAGTTCTTC; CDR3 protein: CATSRDSASVHNEQFF
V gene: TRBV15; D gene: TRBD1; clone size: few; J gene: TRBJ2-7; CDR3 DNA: TGTGCCACCAGCAGTGGCGACAGGGGGCATGAGCAGTACTTC; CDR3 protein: CATSSGDRGHEQYF
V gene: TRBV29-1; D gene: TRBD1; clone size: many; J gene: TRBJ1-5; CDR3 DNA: TGCAGCGTTGACACAGGGACAGGGGGGACCCAGCATTTT; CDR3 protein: CSVDTGTGGTQHF
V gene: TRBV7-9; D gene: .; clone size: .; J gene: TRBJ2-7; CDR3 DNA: TGTGCCAGCAGCTTACTAGGCCGGGAGCAGTACTTC; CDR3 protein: CASSLLGREQYF
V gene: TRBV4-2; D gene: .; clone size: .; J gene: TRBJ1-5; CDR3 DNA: TGTGCCAGCAGCCAAGATTGGGGTTTGAATCAGCCCCAGCATTTT; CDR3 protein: CASSQDWGLNQPQHF
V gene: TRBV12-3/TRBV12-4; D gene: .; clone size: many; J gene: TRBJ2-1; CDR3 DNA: TGTGCCAGCAGTTTACCACAGGGTAACAATGAGCAGTTCTTC; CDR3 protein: CASSLPQGNNEQFF
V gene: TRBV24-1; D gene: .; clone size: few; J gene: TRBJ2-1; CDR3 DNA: TGTGCCACCAGTGAGGGCCAGGAACTCAATGAGCAGTTCTTC; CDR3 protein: CATSEGQELNEQFF
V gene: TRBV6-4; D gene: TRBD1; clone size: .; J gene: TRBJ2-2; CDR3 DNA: TGTGCCAGCAGTGACCGGGACAGGCTATACACCGGGGAGCTGTTTTTT; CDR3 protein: CASSDRDRLYTGELFF
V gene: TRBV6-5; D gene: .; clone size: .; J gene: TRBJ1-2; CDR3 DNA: TGTGCCAGCAGTTACCCCCCCACTTCCACCTTC; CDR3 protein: CASSYPPTSTF
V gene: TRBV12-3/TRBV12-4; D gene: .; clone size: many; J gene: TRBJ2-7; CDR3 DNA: TGTGCCAGCAGTTTTCAGGTTCCCTACGAGCAGTACTTC; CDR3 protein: CASSFQVPYEQYF
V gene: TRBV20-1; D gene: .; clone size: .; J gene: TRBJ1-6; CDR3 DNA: TGCAGTGCGCGTGAGAGGAGCTCCTATAATTCACCCCTCCACTTT; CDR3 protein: CSARERSSYNSPLHF
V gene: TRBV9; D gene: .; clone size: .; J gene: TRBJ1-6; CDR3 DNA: TGTGCCAGCAGCTCTTCCGGGAGCAATTCACCCCTCCACTTT; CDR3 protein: CASSSSGSNSPLHF